This T cell receptor (beta chain) originates from a study of T cell responses to AZD1222 COVID-19 vaccine. Produced via immunoSEQ multiplex PCR; TCRdb's table is partial and in-frame only. The sample records more than 150,000 clones, 75% to 90% being singletons. The germline CDR1 and CDR2 sequences are MGHRA and YSYEKL. This CDR3 has 13 residues. V lost 0 bases and J 2 bases, leaving 4 bases between the germline ends. General study findings and limits: Most donors were white British and more were female, and clonal diversity was possibly underestimated. After the peak T cell response, and only then, were repertoires sampled. As reported, nearly half of all spike-specific TCRs target variant regions that are unmutated.

With respect to this clone: Its antigen is currently unknown.

This clonotype originated in an adult who received the AZD1222 COVID-19 vaccine. This chain connects TRBV4-1 to TRBJ1-2; D is undetermined. Sequencing used peripheral blood, obtained 28 days after the second AZD1222 dose. CDR3: CASSQEMNYGYTF. CDR3 nucleotides: TGCGCCAGCAGCCAAGAAATGAACTATGGCTACACCTTC.